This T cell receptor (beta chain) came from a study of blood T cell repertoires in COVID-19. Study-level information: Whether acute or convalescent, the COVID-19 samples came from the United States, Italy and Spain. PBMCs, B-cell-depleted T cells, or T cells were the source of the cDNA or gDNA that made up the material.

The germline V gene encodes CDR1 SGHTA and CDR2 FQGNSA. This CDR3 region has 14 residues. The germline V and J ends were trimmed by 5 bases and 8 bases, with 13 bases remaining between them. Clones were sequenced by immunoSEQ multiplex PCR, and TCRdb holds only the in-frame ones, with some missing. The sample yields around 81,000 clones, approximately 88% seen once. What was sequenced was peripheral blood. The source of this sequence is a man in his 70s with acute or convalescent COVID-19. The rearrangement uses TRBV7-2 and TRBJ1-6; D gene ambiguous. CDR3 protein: CASSLPGGYSPLHF. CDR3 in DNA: TGTGCCAGCAGCCTACCAGGAGGTTATTCACCCCTCCACTTT.